A selection of T cell receptor beta chains follows, all from one sample in a study of vaccination effects on CD4 cells after COVID-19. Assay used: immunoSEQ multiplex PCR; TCRdb lists only in-frame clones, some missing. The sample has 20,000 or so clones, approximately 70% seen once. Their specific antigens are unknown. This sample comprised CD4+ T cells from PBMCs cultured with HCoV-229E spike peptides, obtained before COVID-19 vaccination. These receptor sequences come from a human donor who received a COVID-19 vaccine. The CDR3 runs from the conserved cysteine through the conserved F or W. The D gene is left open where the match is weak. Only some rows state a clone size, as once, few, many or a class for expanded clones.

DNA	CDR3	V	D	J	size
TGTGCCAGCAGCGGGACAGGGGGCAACTATGGCTACACCTTC	CASSGTGGNYGYTF	TRBV2	TRBD1	TRBJ1-2	.
TGCAGCGGGGGGGGGTGGCAGATCGACGAGCAGTACTTC	CSGGGWQIDEQYF	TRBV29-1	TRBD2	TRBJ2-7	.
TGTGCCACATTAGCGGAACTCACAGATACGCAGTATTTT	CATLAELTDTQYF	TRBV19	.	TRBJ2-3	.
TGTGCCAGCAGCCCGGCAATGGGGGGTCAAGAGACCCAGTACTTC	CASSPAMGGQETQYF	TRBV5-4	.	TRBJ2-5	.
TGTGCCAGCAGCGAACAAGAGACCCAGTACTTC	CASSEQETQYF	TRBV11-2	.	TRBJ2-5	.
TGCGCCAGCAGCTTGGGTGGGGGTAACCGTGGCTACACCTTC	CASSLGGGNRGYTF	TRBV5-1	.	TRBJ1-2	.
TGTGCCAGCAGGAAATCGGGGACTAGCGGGGCTCGGTACTTC	CASRKSGTSGARYF	TRBV13	TRBD2	TRBJ2-7	.
TGCGCCAGCAGCCCCCGACGGAAAGAGACCCAGTACTTC	CASSPRRKETQYF	TRBV5-1	.	TRBJ2-5	.
TGTGCCAGTAGCCTGGAGGGAAGGCATTCACCCCTCCACTTT	CASSLEGRHSPLHF	TRBV19	.	TRBJ1-6	once
TGTGCCAGCAGCATCCTGGGACTCCTCACCGGGGAGCTGTTTTTT	CASSILGLLTGELFF	TRBV7-9	.	TRBJ2-2	once
TGTGCCAGCAGCCCTGGACTAGGAGGGGTGTGGGATACGCAGTATTTT	CASSPGLGGVWDTQYF	TRBV7-9	TRBD2	TRBJ2-3	.
TGTGCCAGCAGCAGGGATTCCTCACCCCTCCACTTT	CASSRDSSPLHF	TRBV5-6	.	TRBJ1-6	few
TGTGCCAGCAGTTTGGGATCGGGGGATGTGGGCTATGGCTACACCTTC	CASSLGSGDVGYGYTF	TRBV28	.	TRBJ1-2	.
TGTGCCATCAGTGGGGTTGACTTGGTGGGTGGGTCCTACGAGCAGTACTTC	CAISGVDLVGGSYEQYF	TRBV10-3	.	TRBJ2-7	once
TGCGCCAGCAGCGGCGGACAGGGGGCACAAGCTTTCTTT	CASSGGQGAQAFF	TRBV5-1	TRBD1	TRBJ1-1	.
TGTGCCAGCAGCCAGGGGACAGCTAATTCACCCCTCCACTTT	CASSQGTANSPLHF	TRBV3-1/TRBV3-2	TRBD1	TRBJ1-6	.
TGCGCCAGCAGCTTGGACGAGAGCGGGGGGTGCGACTTC	CASSLDESGGCDF	TRBV5-1	TRBD2	TRBJ2-7	.
TGTGCCAGCAGTTTTCAAGCCCCGAATTCACCCCTCCACTTT	CASSFQAPNSPLHF	TRBV27	.	TRBJ1-6	once
TGTGCCAGCAGTGATGACCAGGGAGTAATCCGGTATGGCTACACCTTC	CASSDDQGVIRYGYTF	TRBV6-1	.	TRBJ1-2	once
TGTGCCAGCAGTAAACAGGGAGGAGGTTTTGGTTCACCCCTCCACTTT	CASSKQGGGFGSPLHF	TRBV6-6	.	TRBJ1-6	.
TGTGCCAGCCAGCCAGAGTATGGCTACACCTTC	CASQPEYGYTF	TRBV6-5	.	TRBJ1-2	.
TGTGCCAGCAGCTCCGGGACAGGGGGCAATCAGCCCCAGCATTTT	CASSSGTGGNQPQHF	TRBV2	TRBD1	TRBJ1-5	.
TGCAGCGTTCGCAGTGTGCGGGAGGTCCAAGAGACCCAGTACTTC	CSVRSVREVQETQYF	TRBV29-1	TRBD2	TRBJ2-5	.
TGTGCCAGCAGTTACTCGCGGGCAGGTGGATATGGCTACACCTTC	CASSYSRAGGYGYTF	TRBV6-5	.	TRBJ1-2	.
TGTGCCAGCAGGCCGGGATTAGCGGGGACCTCGCAGTACTTC	CASRPGLAGTSQYF	TRBV11-2	TRBD2	TRBJ2-7	few
TGTGCCAGCAAGGACAGGGGGCAACTCGAGCAGTACTTC	CASKDRGQLEQYF	TRBV7-2	TRBD1	TRBJ2-7	medium-sized
TGTGCCAGTAGTATCTGGGGGAGCAATCAGCCCCAGCATTTT	CASSIWGSNQPQHF	TRBV19	.	TRBJ1-5	.
TGTGCCAGCAGCCCCGCCCTGCGGGCGGGCACAGATACGCAGTATTTT	CASSPALRAGTDTQYF	TRBV9	.	TRBJ2-3	.
TGTGCCAGCAGCCAGTCAGGGAACACTGAAGCTTTCTTT	CASSQSGNTEAFF	TRBV12-3/TRBV12-4	.	TRBJ1-1	.
TGCACCAGCAGCCAAGATGCCAGGCGAACAACTAATGAAAAACTGTTTTTT	CTSSQDARRTTNEKLFF	TRBV1	.	TRBJ1-4	.
TGTGCCAGCAGCTTGGCCCCGGGAACTTCCTACAATGAGCAGTTCTTC	CASSLAPGTSYNEQFF	TRBV5-4	.	TRBJ2-1	.
TGTGCCACCAGGAGTTGGGGAGGAGACAATGAGCAGTTCTTC	CATRSWGGDNEQFF	TRBV24-1	.	TRBJ2-1	.
TGTGCCGGGACCAGGGAGGCCGGGGAGCTGTTTTTT	CAGTREAGELFF	TRBV7-9	.	TRBJ2-2	.
TGTGCCAGCATATGGGTCTCTGGGGCCAACGTCCTGACTTTC	CASIWVSGANVLTF	TRBV2	.	TRBJ2-6	.
TGTGCCAGCAGCTTAGGAGTAGGGGGGGGCAATCAGCCCCAGCATTTT	CASSLGVGGGNQPQHF	TRBV7-9	.	TRBJ1-5	.
TGTGCCAGCAGTCTACACCAGACAGGGCAAGAGACCCAGTACTTC	CASSLHQTGQETQYF	TRBV6-5	TRBD1	TRBJ2-5	.
TGTGCCAGTAGCCTACACGGACAGGCAGGCTACGAGCAGTACTTC	CASSLHGQAGYEQYF	TRBV19	TRBD1	TRBJ2-7	.
TGTGCCAGCAGAACCTTTCCGAACACTGAAGCTTTCTTT	CASRTFPNTEAFF	TRBV2	.	TRBJ1-1	.
TGTGCCAGCAGTTACACCAGACTAGCGGGAGGGTACAATGAGCAGTTCTTC	CASSYTRLAGGYNEQFF	TRBV6-2/TRBV6-3	TRBD2	TRBJ2-1	.